The 12 T cell receptor beta chains presented below share a single source sample, sequenced in a study of T cells in Graves' hyperthyroidism and ophthalmopathy. RNA transcripts yielded amplified TCR beta CDR3 regions. TCR CDR3 regions were first amplified by RT-PCR with HTBI primers. TCRdb ran MiXCR on the multiplex PCR reads and lists one entry per CDR3 protein. The sample has over 700,000 distinct CDR3 sequences; around 19% are singletons. What was sequenced was blood. Source of these receptors: a woman aged 45-65 years with Graves' hyperthyroidism that later progressed to Graves' ophthalmopathy.

This clonotype was counted at least ten times. The chain has TRBV12-3 or TRBV12-4 and TRBJ2-3; D ambiguous. V shed 3 bases and J shed 0 bases, with 7 bases lying between them. The CDR3 has 14 amino acids. The CDR3 sequence is CASSFGSSTDTQYF. In DNA, the CDR3 is TGTGCCAGCAGTTTCGGCAGTAGCACAGATACGCAGTATTTT.

The chain has TRBV6-2 or TRBV6-3 and TRBJ1-2; D is undetermined. The CDR3 has 14 amino acids. Trimming removed 0 bases from V and 8 bases from J, with 13 bases in between. From germline, CDR1 is MNHEY and CDR2 SVGEGT. In DNA form, the CDR3 reads TGTGCCAGCAGTTACTCGAAATCAGGAGAAGGCTACACCTTC. This translates into CASSYSKSGEGYTF.

This chain joins TRBV7-6 and TRBJ1-4, with 8 bases aligning to TRBD1. Germline V CDR1 and CDR2: SGHVS, FNYEAQ. Losses at the gene ends were 1 base for V and 10 bases for J; bases not matched to a gene: 8. This CDR3 is 15 amino acids long. CDR3: CASSLVGQGARKLFF. CDR3 DNA sequence: TGTGCCAGCAGCTTAGTCGGCCAGGGGGCACGAAAACTGTTTTTT.

J is TRBJ2-1 and V is TRBV12-3 or TRBV12-4; 12 bases line up with TRBD2. This CDR3 has 16 amino acids. With 5 bases clipped from V and 2 bases from J, the junction kept 4 bases outside the gene matches. CDR3 sequence: CASSLGLAGTYNEQFF. The DNA for the CDR3 is TGTGCCAGCAGTCTCGGACTAGCGGGGACCTACAATGAGCAGTTCTTC.

This clonotype was counted at least ten times. The gene calls are TRBV20-1 and TRBJ2-5; a weak D match, TRBD2 (5 bases). CDR3 length: 12 residues. Trimming left V 5 bases short and J 5 bases short, with 12 bases between. Germline V gene sequence: CDR1 DFQATT, CDR2 SNEGSKA (reference sequence). CDR3 in DNA: TGCAGTGCTCGGGGTGCCGGGGAGACCCAGTACTTC. The encoded protein is CSARGAGETQYF.

Of note for this clonotype: Likely a read error: the CDR3 ends without its conserved phenylalanine or tryptophan. The chain carries TRBV7-9 and TRBJ1-6; D is undetermined. This CDR3 region has 15 residues. CDR1 is SEHNR, CDR2 FQNEAQ, per germline (reference sequence). V was pared by 1 base and J by 7 bases, with 11 bases between. The CDR3 loop is CASSLEDFRNSPLHS. The CDR3 DNA reads as TGTGCCAGCAGCTTAGAAGATTTTCGGAATTCACCCCTCCACTCT.

This clonotype appeared a few times. This chain uses TRBV12-3 or TRBV12-4 with TRBJ1-6; D call uncertain. Trimming pared 4 bases from V and 11 bases from J, leaving 9 bases between. The CDR3 covers 12 residues. Here the CDR3 DNA reads TGTGCCAGCAGTTATGACGGGCCACCCCTCCACTTT. Protein product: CASSYDGPPLHF.

Turning to this clonotype: One end of the junction does not line up with germline, which may come from a read error. The V and J genes are TRBV12-3 or TRBV12-4 and TRBJ2-1; 8 bases map to TRBD2. This CDR3 has 12 amino acids. The CDR3 nucleotides are TGTGCCGGCAGTCCCGGGGGGGATGAGCAGTTCTTC. Amino acids: CAGSPGGDEQFF.

This clonotype was counted between two and nine times. The rearrangement uses TRBV9 and TRBJ2-5; 8 nucleotides agree with TRBD1. From germline, CDR1 is SGDLS and CDR2 YYNGEE. There are 15 residues in the CDR3. V was pared by 4 bases and J by 7 bases, with 12 bases of the junction left unmatched. The CDR3 sequence is CASSPRGQGFVTQYF. CDR3 DNA: TGTGCCAGCAGCCCAAGAGGACAGGGCTTCGTGACCCAGTACTTC.

This clonotype showed up just a few times. The rearrangement links TRBV28 to TRBJ1-4; no firm D call. The CDR3 covers 11 residues. Trimming removed 6 bases at V and 8 bases at J, with 7 bases between. Germline CDR1 is MDHEN and CDR2 is SYDVKM. CDR3 sequence (DNA): TGTGCCAGCAGCAAACAGGAAAAACTGTTTTTT. The encoded protein is CASSKQEKLFF.

This clonotype showed up many times. J is TRBJ2-3 and V is TRBV12-3 or TRBV12-4; 8 bases map to TRBD2. The CDR3 is 16 amino acids. Trimming cost V 4 bases and J 5 bases; bases outside gene matches: 11. In DNA form, the CDR3 reads TGTGCCAGCAGTTATTTGGCCAGCGGGGGTGTAGATACGCAGTATTTT. It codes for CASSYLASGGVDTQYF.

The CDR3, as DNA: TGTGCCACCAGCAGTAGTCCGGACGTAGATGAAAAACTGTTTTTT. It specifies CATSSSPDVDEKLFF. This chain uses TRBV15 with TRBJ1-4; no reliable D call. The germline CDR1 and CDR2 sequences are LNHNV and YYDKDF (reference sequence). The CDR3 loop spans 15 amino acids. The ends were cut back, 3 bases at V and 6 bases at J, with 14 bases in the middle.